A selection of T cell receptor beta chains follows, all from one sample in a study of early T cells in non-severe SARS-CoV-2 infection. TCRdb reprocessed the 5' RACE reads via MiXCR and lists one record per CDR3 protein. The sample has under 85,000 distinct CDR3 sequences, 13% to 15% seen once. Sequencing was performed on whole blood. These receptor sequences come from an adult who was a healthcare worker with PCR-confirmed SARS-CoV-2 infection or an uninfected control (not recorded which). Each CDR3 is given with its conserved first and last residue. The D gene is left open where the match is weak. Some rows have no size entry. The others give once, few or many, or a class for an expanded clone.

clone size: -; D gene: TRBD1; V gene: TRBV4-3; J gene: TRBJ2-7; CDR3 protein: CASSQEGQGEREQYF; CDR3 DNA: TGCGCCAGCAGCCAAGAGGGGCAGGGGGAGAGGGAGCAGTACTTC
clone size: once; D gene: -; V gene: TRBV12-3/TRBV12-4; J gene: TRBJ1-2; CDR3 protein: CASSSAGMGNYGYTF; CDR3 DNA: TGTGCCAGCAGTTCTGCGGGGATGGGCAACTATGGCTACACCTTC
clone size: many; D gene: -; V gene: TRBV10-3; J gene: TRBJ1-1; CDR3 protein: CAIRPAGGHTEAFF; CDR3 DNA: TGTGCCATTAGACCGGCGGGCGGGCACACTGAAGCTTTCTTT
clone size: -; D gene: TRBD1; V gene: TRBV9; J gene: TRBJ2-2; CDR3 protein: CASSLSRTGGNTGELFF; CDR3 DNA: TGTGCCAGCAGCCTATCTCGGACAGGGGGTAACACCGGGGAGCTGTTTTTT
clone size: many; D gene: TRBD2; V gene: TRBV7-3; J gene: TRBJ2-1; CDR3 protein: CASSLGLAGDEQFF; CDR3 DNA: TGTGCCAGCAGCCTGGGACTAGCGGGGGATGAGCAGTTCTTC
clone size: -; D gene: -; V gene: TRBV5-4; J gene: TRBJ2-1; CDR3 protein: CASSSRQTNEQFF; CDR3 DNA: TGTGCCAGCAGCTCCCGACAGACCAATGAGCAGTTCTTC
clone size: few; D gene: TRBD1; V gene: TRBV11-2; J gene: TRBJ2-2; CDR3 protein: CASSLPTGAGGELFF; CDR3 DNA: TGTGCCAGCAGCTTACCGACAGGGGCGGGCGGGGAGCTGTTTTTT
clone size: -; D gene: TRBD1; V gene: TRBV3-1; J gene: TRBJ2-1; CDR3 protein: CASSQQRGLGQFF; CDR3 DNA: TGTGCCAGCAGCCAACAGAGGGGGCTTGGGCAGTTCTTC
clone size: -; D gene: TRBD2; V gene: TRBV20-1; J gene: TRBJ2-2; CDR3 protein: CSARGAGGVTGELFF; CDR3 DNA: TGCAGTGCTAGAGGAGCGGGGGGTGTCACCGGGGAGCTGTTTTTT
clone size: -; D gene: TRBD1; V gene: TRBV6-5; J gene: TRBJ2-1; CDR3 protein: CASRLKPGTGMFSEQFF; CDR3 DNA: TGTGCCAGCAGGTTAAAACCCGGGACAGGAATGTTTTCTGAGCAGTTCTTC
clone size: few; D gene: -; V gene: TRBV3-1; J gene: TRBJ2-7; CDR3 protein: CASSQEGRGATIF; CDR3 DNA: TGTGCCAGCAGCCAAGAGGGTCGGGGGGCGACGATTTTC
clone size: many; D gene: TRBD2; V gene: TRBV4-2; J gene: TRBJ2-1; CDR3 protein: CASSPGGAYNEQFF; CDR3 DNA: TGTGCCAGCAGCCCGGGAGGGGCCTACAATGAGCAGTTCTTC
clone size: -; D gene: TRBD2; V gene: TRBV28; J gene: TRBJ2-3; CDR3 protein: CASSPTISGGVTDTQYF; CDR3 DNA: TGTGCCAGCAGTCCAACTATTAGCGGGGGGGTAACAGATACGCAGTATTTT
clone size: few; D gene: -; V gene: TRBV5-5; J gene: TRBJ1-5; CDR3 protein: CASSRTYSNQPQHF; CDR3 DNA: TGTGCCAGCAGCCGGACTTATAGCAATCAGCCCCAGCATTTT
clone size: -; D gene: -; V gene: TRBV20-1; J gene: TRBJ1-1; CDR3 protein: CSAPAGGGAFF; CDR3 DNA: TGCAGTGCTCCCGCGGGAGGGGGAGCTTTCTTT
clone size: few; D gene: TRBD1; V gene: TRBV6-1; J gene: TRBJ1-2; CDR3 protein: CASSLGQGNNYGYTF; CDR3 DNA: TGTGCCAGCAGTCTGGGACAGGGAAACAACTATGGCTACACCTTC
clone size: -; D gene: -; V gene: TRBV28; J gene: TRBJ1-2; CDR3 protein: CASSADLFGPYGYTF; CDR3 DNA: TGTGCCAGCAGTGCGGACCTATTCGGACCCTATGGCTACACCTTC
clone size: -; D gene: -; V gene: TRBV27; J gene: TRBJ1-1; CDR3 protein: CASSLPFRGEGTEAFF; CDR3 DNA: TGTGCCAGCAGTTTACCATTCAGGGGTGAGGGCACTGAAGCTTTCTTT
clone size: few; D gene: TRBD1; V gene: TRBV5-1; J gene: TRBJ1-2; CDR3 protein: CASSLGGGQGQNYGYTF; CDR3 DNA: TGCGCCAGCAGCTTGGGCGGGGGACAGGGGCAAAACTATGGCTACACCTTC
clone size: -; D gene: TRBD1; V gene: TRBV12-3/TRBV12-4; J gene: TRBJ1-1; CDR3 protein: CASSPQGRTEAFF; CDR3 DNA: TGTGCCAGCAGTCCACAGGGGAGGACTGAAGCTTTCTTT
clone size: -; D gene: -; V gene: TRBV7-2; J gene: TRBJ2-1; CDR3 protein: CASSLAAGSYNEQFF; CDR3 DNA: TGTGCCAGCAGCTTAGCGGCAGGGTCGTACAATGAGCAGTTCTTC
clone size: -; D gene: -; V gene: TRBV11-2; J gene: TRBJ2-3; CDR3 protein: CASSTPRGPTDTQYF; CDR3 DNA: TGTGCCAGCAGTACCCCTCGGGGCCCGACAGATACGCAGTATTTT